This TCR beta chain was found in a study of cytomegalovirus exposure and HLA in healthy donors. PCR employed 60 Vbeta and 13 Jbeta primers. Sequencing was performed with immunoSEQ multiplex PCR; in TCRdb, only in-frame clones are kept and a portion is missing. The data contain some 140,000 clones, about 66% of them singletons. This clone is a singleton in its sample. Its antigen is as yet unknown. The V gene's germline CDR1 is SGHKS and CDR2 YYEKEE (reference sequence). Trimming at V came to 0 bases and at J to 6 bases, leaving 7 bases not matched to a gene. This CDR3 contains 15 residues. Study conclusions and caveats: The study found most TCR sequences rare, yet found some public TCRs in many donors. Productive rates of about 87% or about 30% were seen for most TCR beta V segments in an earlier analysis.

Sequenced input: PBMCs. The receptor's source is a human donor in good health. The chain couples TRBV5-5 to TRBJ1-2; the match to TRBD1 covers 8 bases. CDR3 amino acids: CASSLGWGTGDGYTF. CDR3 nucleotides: TGTGCCAGCAGCTTGGGTTGGGGGACAGGTGATGGCTACACCTTC.